This TCR beta chain emerged from a study of cytomegalovirus exposure and HLA in healthy donors. The study ran its PCR with 60 Vbeta and 13 Jbeta primers. Some clones are missing from TCRdb's copy, which holds only in-frame ones; the method was immunoSEQ multiplex PCR. The sample lists 90,000 to 120,000 clones, 60% to 80% occurring once. The sequenced material came from PBMCs. The TCR was taken from a man in his late teens or twenties in good health and CMV-seronegative.

The CDR3 sequence is CASSFGTGGVQPQHF. The DNA for the CDR3 is TGTGCCAGCAGCTTCGGGACAGGGGGGGTTCAGCCCCAGCATTTT. This chain connects TRBV13 to TRBJ1-5, with TRBD1 identical over 11 bases. This CDR3 comprises 15 residues. Germline loops: CDR1 PRHDT, CDR2 FYEKMQ (reference sequence). V dropped 3 bases and J dropped 6; count of bases not matched to a gene: 4.